Listed here are 9 T cell receptor beta chains from one sample, sequenced in a study of Ad26.COV2.S vaccination and SARS-CoV-2 variants. Method: immunoSEQ multiplex PCR; TCRdb's copy keeps in-frame clones and lacks some. The sample has roughly 420,000 clones; more than 75% are singletons. Described treatment: roughly 18 received Ad26.COV2.S at low or high dose, single or two shots; roughly five received placebo; per-sample allocation not given. Material that was analyzed had been drawn on day 63 after the first vaccine or placebo injection. This material consisted of peripheral blood, taken in a trial of Ad26.COV2.S vaccine versus placebo. The receptors stem from a person between 18 and 59 years old who received the Ad26.COV2.S COVID-19 vaccine or a placebo.

The V gene is TRBV9, the J gene TRBJ2-2; 8 bases map to TRBD2. The CDR3 contains 18 residues. V lost 0 bases, J lost 0 bases, and 7 bases stayed unmatched. Per germline, CDR1 SGDLS and CDR2 YYNGEE. The CDR3 here is CASSVAQAGDANTGELFF. The CDR3 DNA reads as TGTGCCAGCAGCGTAGCGCAAGCGGGGGATGCGAACACCGGGGAGCTGTTTTTT.

The chain uses TRBV24-1 and TRBJ2-1; 8 nucleotides match TRBD2. CDR3 length: 18 amino acids. V was clipped by 2 bases and J by 1 base; unmatched bases: 9. CDR1 is KGHDR and CDR2 is SFDVKD in the germline V gene. In nucleotides, the CDR3 is TGTGCCACCAGTGATTGGAGGACCCGGGGGGGATCCTACAATGAGCAGTTCTTC. Its translation: CATSDWRTRGGSYNEQFF.

The chain recombines TRBV11-2 with TRBJ1-3; D gene unclear. Trimming took off 2 bases at V and 3 bases at J, with 11 bases between the two ends. This CDR3 comprises 15 residues. CDR1 and CDR2 from the germline V gene are SGHAT and FQNNGV. CDR3 amino acids: CASSLHTEVGNTIYF. CDR3 DNA: TGTGCCAGCAGCTTACATACGGAAGTTGGAAACACCATATATTTT.

The chain carries TRBV9 and TRBJ2-2; maybe TRBD1 (5 bases). The germline V gene encodes CDR1 SGDLS and CDR2 YYNGEE. The V end was cut by 5 bases, the J end by 2 bases, with 19 bases between. The length of the CDR3 is 17 residues. The CDR3 DNA reads TGTGCCAGCAGTCCTTTAAAGGGGCCCTACAACACCGGGGAGCTGTTTTTT. The encoded protein is CASSPLKGPYNTGELFF.

The chain carries TRBV5-1 and TRBJ2-3; tentative D call: TRBD2 (6 bases). The CDR3 has 17 residues. Germline V gene data show CDR1 as SGHRS and CDR2 as YFSETQ. V was trimmed by 0 bases and J by 5 bases, leaving 19 bases between them. The CDR3 reads CASSLGSSVVIRDTQYF. DNA for the CDR3: TGCGCCAGCAGCTTGGGTTCTAGCGTCGTAATTAGAGATACGCAGTATTTT.

This chain links TRBV2 with TRBJ2-1; TRBD2 matches 10 bases. V lost 6 bases and J lost 2; bases outside the gene matches: 13. The CDR3 extends over 18 amino acids. Germline-derived CDR1 and CDR2 are SNHLY and FYNNEI. DNA for the CDR3: TGTGCCAGCAGCCAAGAGATCGAACTAGCGGGGCCCTACAATGAGCAGTTCTTC. This encodes CASSQEIELAGPYNEQFF.

The chain links TRBV7-8 to TRBJ2-1; 9 bases align to TRBD2. The ends lost 1 base at V and 2 bases at J; junction bases unmatched: 3. The CDR3 runs 16 residues. Germline-derived CDR1 and CDR2 are SGHVS and FQNEAQ. Written as DNA, the CDR3 is TGTGCCAGCAGCTTAGTGGGCGGGGGGGCCTACAATGAGCAGTTCTTC. This translates into CASSLVGGGAYNEQFF.

There are a few counts of this clone. The chain carries TRBV30 and TRBJ1-6; D not resolved. The CDR3 is 13 residues long. Germline V gene lookup returns CDR1 GTSNPN and CDR2 SVGIG (reference sequence). With 0 bases removed from V and 9 bases from J, the gap between germline ends came to 9 bases. This chain's CDR3 is CAWSVEQSSPLHF. The CDR3 nucleotides are TGTGCCTGGAGTGTCGAACAGAGTTCACCCCTCCACTTT.

V usage is TRBV11-1 and J usage is TRBJ2-7; D may be TRBD1 (6 bases). The germline V gene encodes CDR1 SGHAT and CDR2 FQDESV (reference sequence). Trimming removed 5 bases from V and 1 base from J, with 12 bases in between. The CDR3 extends over 14 amino acids. The chain's CDR3 is CASSTRQVSYEQYF. The DNA of the CDR3 is TGTGCCAGCAGCACGCGACAGGTATCCTACGAGCAGTACTTC.